These 9 T cell receptor beta chains were sequenced from one sample in a study of Ad26.COV2.S vaccination and SARS-CoV-2 variants. Stated treatment: some 20 received Ad26.COV2.S at low or high dose, single or two shots; about 5 received placebo; per-sample allocation not given. Sampling happened 63 days after the first vaccine or placebo injection. Profiling relied on immunoSEQ multiplex PCR, and the TCRdb table lists in-frame clones only, not all of them. This repertoire shows 250,000 or so clones, around nine tenths found once; its top ten account for less than 3.5%. The sample consisted of peripheral blood, taken in a trial of Ad26.COV2.S vaccine versus placebo. All receptors derive from a person aged 18-60 years who received the Ad26.COV2.S COVID-19 vaccine or a placebo.

This chain connects TRBV11-2 to TRBJ2-1; 9 bases fit TRBD1. V shed 4 bases, J shed 7 bases, and the junction held 8 bases outside the gene matches. CDR1 is SGHAT, CDR2 FQNNGV, per germline. The length of the CDR3 is 15 residues. The CDR3 region is CASSYRDRDKNEQFF. In nucleotides, the CDR3 is TGTGCCAGCAGCTACCGGGACAGGGATAAAAATGAGCAGTTCTTC.

The rearrangement uses TRBV3-1 (or the pseudogene TRBV3-2) and TRBJ2-2; 14 bases map to TRBD2. The germline gives CDR1 LGHDT, CDR2 YNNKEL (reference sequence). This CDR3 comprises 20 residues. The junction had 10 bases not matched to a gene; V was cut back by 2 bases and J by 2 bases. CDR3: CASSQITGLAGGPNTGELFF. The CDR3 DNA sequence: TGTGCCAGCAGCCAAATTACTGGACTAGCGGGGGGTCCTAACACCGGGGAGCTGTTTTTT.

This clone came up a few times. The V and J genes are TRBV27 and TRBJ2-2; 10 nucleotides align to TRBD1. CDR3 length equals 18 residues. The junction had 17 bases not matched to a gene; V was cut back by 8 bases and J by 5 bases. Germline CDR1 and CDR2: MNHEY and SMNVEV (reference sequence). CDR3 DNA: TGTGCCAGCGGGATAGGGACAGGGGCACAAAGGGGAACCGGGGAGCTGTTTTTT. Translating it yields CASGIGTGAQRGTGELFF.

The chain employs TRBV5-4 and TRBJ1-2; maybe TRBD1 (6 bases). V was pared by 4 bases and J by 5 bases, with 9 bases between. There are 12 residues in the CDR3. Germline V gene lookup returns CDR1 SGHNT and CDR2 YYREEE (reference sequence). The CDR3 sequence is CASSTDSYGYTF. DNA for the CDR3: TGTGCCAGCAGCACGGACAGTTATGGCTACACCTTC. Filled out from reference TRBV5-4 and TRBJ1-2, the complete variable domain reads ETGVTQSPTHLIKTRGQQVTLRCSSQSGHNTVSWYQQALGQGPQFIFQYYREEENGRGNFPPRFSGLQFPNYSSELNVNALELDDSALYLCASSTDSYGYTFGSGTRLTVV.

This chain uses TRBV6-6 with TRBJ1-1, with a possible D match to TRBD1 (5 bases). Trimming removed 0 bases at V and 5 bases at J, with 13 bases between. The CDR3 covers 15 residues. Germline CDR1 MNHNY, CDR2 SVGAGI (reference sequence). CDR3 sequence: CASSYSISGGTEAFF. In DNA form, the CDR3 reads TGTGCCAGCAGTTACTCGATTTCTGGGGGAACTGAAGCTTTCTTT.

The rearrangement joins TRBV5-1 to TRBJ2-5, with 7 bases that match TRBD1. This CDR3 contains 13 residues. Losses at the gene ends were 4 bases for V and 5 bases for J; bases not matched to a gene: 5. Germline V CDR1 and CDR2: SGHRS, YFSETQ. CDR3 nucleotides: TGCGCCAGCAGCCTTAACAGGGGTGAGACCCAGTACTTC. This sequence encodes CASSLNRGETQYF. The full variable domain, with the rest looked up from reference TRBV5-1 and TRBJ2-5, is KAGVTQTPRYLIKTRGQQVTLSCSPISGHRSVSWYQQTPGQGLQFLFEYFSETQRNKGNFPGRFSGRQFSNSRSEMNVSTLELGDSALYLCASSLNRGETQYFGPGTRLLVL.

This chain uses TRBV6-2 or TRBV6-3 with TRBJ2-1, with D hard to call. CDR1 and CDR2 from the germline V gene are MNHEY and SVGEGT. The CDR3 covers 12 residues. V lost 4 bases and J 7 bases, leaving 8 bases between the germline ends. The CDR3 bases are TGTGCCAGCAGTTTCCCTCAGAATGAGCAGTTCTTC. Protein sequence: CASSFPQNEQFF.

J is TRBJ1-2 and V is TRBV5-4, with D hard to call. V gave up 4 bases and J gave up 3 bases, with 4 bases separating them. CDR1 and CDR2 from the germline V gene are SGHNT and YYREEE (reference sequence). The CDR3 has 11 amino acids. The CDR3 loop reads CASSLDYGYTF. In DNA, the CDR3 is TGTGCCAGCAGCCTAGACTATGGCTACACCTTC.

This chain links TRBV6-1 with TRBJ1-1; unclear D gene. Trimming stripped 1 base from V and 6 bases from J, with 9 bases between. The CDR3 length is 13 residues. CDR1 is MNHNS, CDR2 SASEGT, per germline. The CDR3 region is CASSEVASPEAFF. CDR3 nucleotide sequence: TGTGCCAGCAGTGAAGTGGCCTCGCCTGAAGCTTTCTTT.